This entry concerns a single T cell receptor beta chain. CDR3 size: 15 residues. The V gene's germline CDR1 is LGHDT and CDR2 YNNKEL (reference sequence). Trimming stripped 4 bases from V and 5 bases from J, with 14 bases between. Per the original methods: For nucleated cells, counts were estimated from reference gene primer amplification. Clones were read by immunoSEQ multiplex PCR, and TCRdb kept only the in-frame ones, dropping some. D and trimming were read from the DNA, whereas the V and J calls and clone size are those reported in that table. The sample lists some 250,000 clones, over 65% occurring once. This entry is derived from a study of blood T cell repertoires in COVID-19. About the research overall: COVID-19 samples, acute and convalescent, were from the United States, Italy and Spain.

This clonotype was obtained from a woman of 80 years or more with acute or convalescent COVID-19. Sequencing was carried out using peripheral blood. The chain joins TRBV3-1 (or the pseudogene TRBV3-2) to TRBJ1-4; D is possibly TRBD1 (6 bases). CDR3 sequence reads: CASSLGHVPNEKLFF. For the CDR3, the DNA is TGTGCCAGCAGCCTGGGACACGTGCCGAATGAAAAACTGTTTTTT.